Each of the 15 T cell receptor beta chains below was sequenced from the same sample in a study of cytomegalovirus exposure and HLA in healthy donors. PCR was performed using 60 Vbeta and 13 Jbeta primers. The table came from immunoSEQ multiplex PCR; TCRdb's copy has only in-frame clones and leaves some out. This sample yields more than 75,000 clones, of which roughly four fifths are seen a single time; around 6.4% belongs to the top ten. Sequencing used PBMCs. These receptors all stem from a woman aged 45-65 years in good health and CMV-seropositive.

The chain uses TRBV5-4 and TRBJ2-1; 10 nucleotides line up with TRBD2. V shed 4 bases, J shed 0 bases, and the junction held 1 base outside the gene matches. The CDR3 loop spans 15 amino acids. CDR1 SGHNT and CDR2 YYREEE come from the germline V gene (reference sequence). CDR3 region: CASSPSGSSYNEQFF. The CDR3 DNA is TGTGCCAGCAGCCCTAGCGGGAGCTCCTACAATGAGCAGTTCTTC.

The V call is TRBV11-2, the J call TRBJ2-7; unclear D gene. The CDR3 loop spans 14 amino acids. Trimming took off 5 bases at V and 2 bases at J, with 13 bases between the two ends. From germline, CDR1 is SGHAT and CDR2 FQNNGV. The CDR3 loop reads CASSPRPHTYEQYF. CDR3 nucleotide sequence: TGTGCCAGCAGCCCACGCCCACATACCTACGAGCAGTACTTC.

This clone was found a few times. The chain uses TRBV4-1 and TRBJ2-3; tentatively, D is TRBD2 (5 bases). From germline, CDR1 is MGHRA and CDR2 YSYEKL. The CDR3 sequence is 17 residues long. V lost 4 bases, J lost 3 bases, and 20 bases lay in between. The CDR3 here is CASSPDFRLSGTDTQYF. The CDR3 DNA sequence: TGCGCCAGCAGCCCCGACTTTAGGCTCAGCGGTACAGATACGCAGTATTTT.

V gene TRBV12-2 combines with J gene TRBJ2-7; the listed D gene, TRBD2, was not tested against the DNA. TRBV12-2 has pseudogene status. This CDR3 contains 17 residues. The CDR3 reads CASRLAGGRWGLYEQYF. CDR3 sequence (DNA): TGTGCAAGTCGCTTAGCGGGAGGGCGATGGGGACTCTACGAGCAGTACTTC.

This rearrangement joins TRBV28 to TRBJ1-1, with 8 bases matching TRBD1. V shed 5 bases and J 1 base; nucleotides not matched to a gene: 12. CDR3 length: 17 amino acids. In germline, CDR1 is MDHEN, CDR2 SYDVKM. In DNA form, the CDR3 reads TGTGCCAGCAGTCCGGATGCATACAGGGGGTGGAACACTGAAGCTTTCTTT. Encoded protein: CASSPDAYRGWNTEAFF.

V is TRBV4-1 and J is TRBJ2-1; D gene ambiguous. In germline, CDR1 is MGHRA, CDR2 YSYEKL. The V end was cut by 0 bases, the J end by 6 bases, with 3 bases between. The CDR3 totals 12 residues. DNA of the CDR3: TGCGCCAGCAGCCAAGACCTCAATGAGCAGTTCTTC. Protein: CASSQDLNEQFF.

The count of this clone is one. CDR3 nucleotide sequence: TGTGCCTGGAGTGTTGACAGGGAGAGAAACACCATATATTTT. Its translation: CAWSVDRERNTIYF. The chain has TRBV30 and TRBJ1-3; 7 positions agree with TRBD1. From germline, CDR1 is GTSNPN and CDR2 SVGIG (reference sequence). J was trimmed by 5 bases and V by 0 bases; bases with no gene match: 4. The CDR3 covers 14 residues.

This clone came up a few times. V usage is TRBV11-2 and J usage is TRBJ1-4; TRBD1 might be the D (6 bases). Trimming shortened V by 5 bases and J by 8 bases, and 21 bases separated the two germline ends. The CDR3 totals 16 residues. Germline V gene data show CDR1 as SGHAT and CDR2 as FQNNGV. CDR3 nucleotide sequence: TGTGCCAGCAGCCCAACAGGGCTTCTGATCGAAGAAAAACTGTTTTTT. Residues: CASSPTGLLIEEKLFF.

V is TRBV10-1 and J is TRBJ2-7, with a weak D call TRBD1 (7 bases). Germline CDR1 WNHNN, CDR2 SYGVQD (reference sequence). Deletions cut 8 bases from V and 4 bases from J, with 15 bases between. The CDR3 runs 13 residues. CDR3 coding DNA: TGCGCCAGCTCCTCGACAGGGAGGTACGAGCAGTACTTC. Protein sequence: CASSSTGRYEQYF.

The chain joins TRBV2 to TRBJ1-5; 7 nucleotides match TRBD1. Germline-derived CDR1 and CDR2 are SNHLY and FYNNEI. J was trimmed by 7 bases and V by 4 bases; bases with no gene match: 7. CDR3 length: 14 residues. The CDR3 spells CASSGQGIGQPQHF. For the CDR3, the DNA is TGTGCCAGCAGTGGACAGGGTATCGGGCAGCCCCAGCATTTT.

In the case of this clone: Mismatch with germline at one junction end may stem from a read error. The rearrangement joins TRBV18 to TRBJ2-7, with D maybe TRBD1 (6 bases). Germline V gene sequence: CDR1 KGHSH, CDR2 LQKENI. CDR3 length: 16 residues. The CDR3 loop is CASSPRDKGERQSLNF. The CDR3 DNA reads TGTGCCAGCTCACCACGGGACAAAGGCGAAAGGCAGTCTCTGAACTTC. Looking up the rest from reference TRBV18 and TRBJ2-7 gives the full variable domain: NAGVMQNPRHLVRRRGQEARLRCSPMKGHSHVYWYRQLPEEGLKFMVYLQKENIIDESGMPKERFSAEFPKEGPSILRIQQVVRGDSAAYFCASSPRDKGERQSLNFGPGTRLTVT.

The chain has TRBV28 and TRBJ1-5; tentative D call: TRBD1 (5 bases). CDR3 length equals 13 residues. Germline CDR1 is MDHEN and CDR2 is SYDVKM. Trimming took 8 bases from V and 5 from J, leaving 13 bases between them. The CDR3 region is CASGVPGDQPQHF. For the CDR3, the DNA is TGTGCCAGCGGGGTCCCGGGGGATCAGCCCCAGCATTTT.

V gene TRBV25-1 combines with J gene TRBJ2-1; D perhaps matches TRBD2 (6 bases). The V gene's germline CDR1 is MGHDK and CDR2 SYGVNS. The CDR3 spans 13 residues. V dropped 9 bases and J dropped 5 bases, with 14 bases sitting between them. CDR3: CASSSAYNNEQFF. The CDR3 DNA reads as TGTGCCAGTTCTAGCGCCTACAACAATGAGCAGTTCTTC.

This clone was picked up a small number of times. The chain employs TRBV5-6 and TRBJ2-7; 10 bases are shared with TRBD2. V lost 3 bases and J lost 2; bases outside the gene matches: 2. The CDR3 is 14 residues long. The V gene's germline CDR1 is SGHDT and CDR2 YYEEEE. For the CDR3, the DNA is TGTGCCAGCAGCTACGGGACTAGCGCCTACGAGCAGTACTTC. Translated, it gives CASSYGTSAYEQYF.

The chain is built from TRBV19 and TRBJ2-7, with D possibly matching TRBD1 (5 bases). The CDR3 runs 12 residues. Germline CDR1 is LNHDA and CDR2 is SQIVND (reference sequence). V lost 2 bases and J 7 bases, leaving 9 bases between the germline ends. The CDR3 loop is CASSIRGEEQYF. CDR3 DNA sequence: TGTGCCAGTAGTATAAGGGGTGAAGAGCAGTACTTC.